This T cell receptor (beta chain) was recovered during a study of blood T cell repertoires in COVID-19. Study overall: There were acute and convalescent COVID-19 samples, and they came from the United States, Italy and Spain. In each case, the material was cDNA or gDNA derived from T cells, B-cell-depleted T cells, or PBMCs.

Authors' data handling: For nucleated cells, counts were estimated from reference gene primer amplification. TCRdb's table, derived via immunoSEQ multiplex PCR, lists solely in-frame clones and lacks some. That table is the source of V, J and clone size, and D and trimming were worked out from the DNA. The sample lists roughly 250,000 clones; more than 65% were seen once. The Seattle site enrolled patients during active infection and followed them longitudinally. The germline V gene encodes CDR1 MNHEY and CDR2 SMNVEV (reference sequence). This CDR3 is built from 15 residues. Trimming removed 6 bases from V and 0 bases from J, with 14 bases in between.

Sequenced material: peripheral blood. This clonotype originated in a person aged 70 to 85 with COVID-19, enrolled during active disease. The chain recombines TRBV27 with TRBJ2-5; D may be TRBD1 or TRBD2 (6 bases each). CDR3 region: CASSLGGTYQETQYF. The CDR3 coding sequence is TGTGCCAGCAGCTTAGGGGGGACGTACCAAGAGACCCAGTACTTC.